The 6 T cell receptor beta chains below all came from one sample that was sequenced in a study of blood T cell repertoires in COVID-19. Data came from immunoSEQ multiplex PCR; TCRdb stores just in-frame clones and leaves some out. The sample comprises about 150,000 clones, roughly four fifths of which are singletons, and approximately 2% rests with the top ten. Sequencing was done on a sample of peripheral blood. These receptor sequences come from a woman aged 80 or older with acute or convalescent COVID-19.

The chain combines TRBV27 with TRBJ1-1; D not resolved. V was pared by 8 bases and J by 7 bases, with 11 bases between. Germline V gene data show CDR1 as MNHEY and CDR2 as SMNVEV (reference sequence). The length of the CDR3 is 11 residues. The CDR3 loop is CASFEGIEAFF. In DNA, the CDR3 is TGTGCCAGCTTTGAGGGCATTGAAGCTTTCTTT.

This clone was recorded once. The rearrangement joins TRBV29-1 to TRBJ2-3, with 8 bases aligning to TRBD1. CDR3 length: 14 residues. Germline CDR1 is SQVTM and CDR2 is ANQGSEA. J gave up 5 bases and V 8 bases, and 12 bases lay outside the gene matches. The DNA of the CDR3 is TGCAGCCTTGCCGGACAGGGTACACTAGATACGCAGTATTTT. Translated, it gives CSLAGQGTLDTQYF.

The rearrangement joins TRBV14 to TRBJ2-4, with 11 bases fitting TRBD1. Germline lookup yields CDR1 SGHDN and CDR2 FVKESK. The CDR3 has 15 residues. The V segment lost 1 base and the J segment 10 bases; nucleotides outside the gene matches: 6. This CDR3 is CASSQGWGQGVIQYF. The CDR3 nucleotides are TGTGCCAGCAGCCAAGGTTGGGGACAGGGGGTTATTCAGTACTTC.

V and J are TRBV9 and TRBJ1-2; D ambiguous. V was pared by 4 bases and J by 1 base, with 8 bases between. The CDR3 totals 13 residues. Germline CDR1 SGDLS, CDR2 YYNGEE. The CDR3 region has the DNA TGTGCCAGCAGCCAGAATAATAACTATGGCTACACCTTC. This codes for CASSQNNNYGYTF.

This clone appeared once. This chain connects TRBV7-2 to TRBJ1-5; D is unclear. The CDR3 totals 11 residues. Germline CDR1 SGHTA, CDR2 FQGNSA. Trimming removed 8 bases at V and 8 bases at J, with 10 bases between. The CDR3 DNA sequence: TGTGCCAGCGGCGGGAGAGAGCCCCAGCATTTT. It translates to CASGGREPQHF.

The chain carries TRBV21-1 and TRBJ1-1. TRBV21-1 is listed as a pseudogene. CDR3 length: 11 amino acids. The CDR3 DNA sequence: TGTGCCAGCGCGGAGAACACTGAAGCTTTCTTT. Protein: CASAENTEAFF.